Listed below are T cell receptor beta chains from one sample, sequenced in a study of T cell responses to AZD1222 COVID-19 vaccine. Libraries were prepared by immunoSEQ multiplex PCR; TCRdb keeps only in-frame clonotypes and omits some of them. The sample records some 120,000 clones, 80% to 90% being singletons. The material was peripheral blood, obtained on day 0 of AZD1222 vaccination. The source is an adult in good health. Each CDR3 is given with its conserved first and last residue. The D gene is left open where the match is weak. Not every row has a clone size; where given, it reads once, few, many or a size class.

J gene: TRBJ2-7; V gene: TRBV3-1/TRBV3-2; D gene: TRBD2; clone size: NA; CDR3 protein: CASSQTSGNPQWYFEQYF; CDR3 DNA: TGTGCCAGCAGCCAGACTAGCGGGAACCCCCAATGGTATTTTGAGCAGTACTTC
J gene: TRBJ1-4; V gene: TRBV7-9; D gene: NA; clone size: NA; CDR3 protein: CASSRSSEKLFF; CDR3 DNA: TGTGCCAGCTCCCGTTCGAGTGAAAAACTGTTTTTT
J gene: TRBJ1-1; V gene: TRBV10-1; D gene: NA; clone size: NA; CDR3 protein: CASSVARVNTEAFF; CDR3 DNA: TGCGCCAGCAGTGTAGCTAGAGTGAACACTGAGGCTTTCTTT
J gene: TRBJ1-6; V gene: TRBV6-6; D gene: TRBD1; clone size: NA; CDR3 protein: CASSYSGTGNSPLHF; CDR3 DNA: TGTGCCAGCAGTTACTCCGGGACAGGAAATTCACCCCTCCACTTT
J gene: TRBJ2-2; V gene: TRBV15; D gene: NA; clone size: once; CDR3 protein: CATSRDRLPNTGELFF; CDR3 DNA: TGTGCCACCAGCAGAGATAGGTTGCCGAACACCGGGGAGCTGTTTTTT
J gene: TRBJ1-2; V gene: TRBV6-5; D gene: NA; clone size: NA; CDR3 protein: CASSFRRNYGYTF; CDR3 DNA: TGTGCCAGCAGTTTTCGACGGAACTATGGCTACACCTTC
J gene: TRBJ2-1; V gene: TRBV24-1; D gene: NA; clone size: NA; CDR3 protein: CATSDLGQGNNNEQFF; CDR3 DNA: TGTGCCACCAGTGATTTAGGGCAGGGAAATAACAATGAGCAGTTCTTC
J gene: TRBJ2-7; V gene: TRBV18; D gene: TRBD2; clone size: NA; CDR3 protein: CASSPRGVISYEQYF; CDR3 DNA: TGTGCCAGCTCACCTCGGGGGGTCATCTCCTACGAGCAGTACTTC
J gene: TRBJ2-4; V gene: TRBV7-9; D gene: TRBD2; clone size: NA; CDR3 protein: CASSLGGLAGVGDQNIQYF; CDR3 DNA: TGTGCCAGCAGCTTAGGGGGACTAGCGGGAGTGGGGGACCAAAACATTCAGTACTTC
J gene: TRBJ1-2; V gene: TRBV5-4; D gene: NA; clone size: once; CDR3 protein: CASSLDVSAPGGYTF; CDR3 DNA: TGTGCCAGCAGCTTGGATGTTAGCGCCCCCGGTGGCTACACCTTC
J gene: TRBJ1-2; V gene: TRBV7-9; D gene: TRBD1; clone size: NA; CDR3 protein: CASSLESGGGDYGYTF; CDR3 DNA: TGTGCCAGCAGCTTAGAATCGGGAGGGGGCGACTATGGCTACACCTTC
J gene: TRBJ1-5; V gene: TRBV6-5; D gene: NA; clone size: NA; CDR3 protein: CASSRTGSSNQPQHF; CDR3 DNA: TGTGCCAGCAGTCGTACAGGGTCTAGCAATCAGCCCCAGCATTTT
J gene: TRBJ1-3; V gene: TRBV30; D gene: NA; clone size: few; CDR3 protein: CAWGRATPSGNTIYF; CDR3 DNA: TGTGCCTGGGGGCGGGCAACCCCCTCTGGAAACACCATATATTTT
J gene: TRBJ2-2; V gene: TRBV11-2; D gene: TRBD2; clone size: NA; CDR3 protein: CASSPWTRNTGELFF; CDR3 DNA: TGTGCCAGCAGCCCATGGACTAGGAACACCGGGGAGCTGTTTTTT
J gene: TRBJ1-5; V gene: TRBV27; D gene: TRBD1; clone size: once; CDR3 protein: CASSRPDRDSNQPQHF; CDR3 DNA: TGTGCCAGCAGCCGTCCAGACAGGGATAGCAATCAGCCCCAGCATTTT
J gene: TRBJ1-1; V gene: TRBV27; D gene: NA; clone size: NA; CDR3 protein: CASSLSWRSNTEAFF; CDR3 DNA: TGTGCCAGCAGTTTATCGTGGAGATCGAACACTGAAGCTTTCTTT
J gene: TRBJ1-5; V gene: TRBV7-9; D gene: TRBD1; clone size: NA; CDR3 protein: CASSRDRVGNQPQHF; CDR3 DNA: TGTGCCAGCAGCCGGGACAGGGTAGGCAATCAGCCCCAGCATTTT
J gene: TRBJ2-2; V gene: TRBV19; D gene: NA; clone size: NA; CDR3 protein: CASSIAWDTGELFF; CDR3 DNA: TGTGCCAGTAGTATAGCTTGGGACACCGGGGAGCTGTTTTTT
J gene: TRBJ2-7; V gene: TRBV7-6; D gene: NA; clone size: few; CDR3 protein: CASRGSPNTYEQYF; CDR3 DNA: TGTGCCTCCCGTGGCAGTCCAAATACCTACGAGCAGTACTTC
J gene: TRBJ2-5; V gene: TRBV7-2; D gene: NA; clone size: few; CDR3 protein: CASSFQGLIWETQYF; CDR3 DNA: TGTGCCAGCAGCTTCCAGGGGTTAATTTGGGAGACCCAGTACTTC
J gene: TRBJ2-3; V gene: TRBV9; D gene: NA; clone size: NA; CDR3 protein: CASSSIGVGTDTQYF; CDR3 DNA: TGTGCCAGCAGCTCCATTGGGGTTGGCACAGATACGCAGTATTTT
J gene: TRBJ2-7; V gene: TRBV11-2; D gene: NA; clone size: NA; CDR3 protein: CASSLDQGGGAYEQYF; CDR3 DNA: TGTGCCAGCAGCTTAGATCAGGGGGGAGGGGCCTACGAGCAGTACTTC
J gene: TRBJ1-1; V gene: TRBV24-1; D gene: TRBD1; clone size: NA; CDR3 protein: CATRGQAHTEAFF; CDR3 DNA: TGTGCCACCAGGGGACAGGCTCACACTGAAGCTTTCTTT
J gene: TRBJ2-7; V gene: TRBV12-3/TRBV12-4; D gene: NA; clone size: NA; CDR3 protein: CASSLPSSYEQYF; CDR3 DNA: TGTGCCAGCAGTTTACCGAGCTCCTACGAGCAGTACTTC
J gene: TRBJ1-4; V gene: TRBV10-3; D gene: NA; clone size: NA; CDR3 protein: CAISETDWDHEKLFF; CDR3 DNA: TGTGCCATCAGTGAGACGGACTGGGACCATGAAAAACTGTTTTTT
J gene: TRBJ2-7; V gene: TRBV6-5; D gene: NA; clone size: NA; CDR3 protein: CASSSTQDIYEQYF; CDR3 DNA: TGTGCCAGCAGTTCGACCCAAGATATCTACGAGCAGTACTTC
J gene: TRBJ2-5; V gene: TRBV7-8; D gene: NA; clone size: few; CDR3 protein: CASSARLPQETQYF; CDR3 DNA: TGTGCCAGCAGCGCCCGACTGCCTCAAGAGACCCAGTACTTC
J gene: TRBJ2-3; V gene: TRBV4-1; D gene: NA; clone size: NA; CDR3 protein: CASSQVEGDTQYF; CDR3 DNA: TGCGCCAGCAGCCAAGTAGAGGGGGATACGCAGTATTTT
J gene: TRBJ2-7; V gene: TRBV19; D gene: NA; clone size: NA; CDR3 protein: CASSLSTGNYEQYF; CDR3 DNA: TGTGCCAGTAGTCTTTCAACGGGGAACTACGAGCAGTACTTC
J gene: TRBJ2-1; V gene: TRBV7-9; D gene: TRBD1; clone size: once; CDR3 protein: CASSQNTGGNEQFF; CDR3 DNA: TGTGCCAGCAGCCAGAATACAGGGGGCAATGAGCAGTTCTTC
J gene: TRBJ2-5; V gene: TRBV10-3; D gene: NA; clone size: NA; CDR3 protein: CAISGRLEETQYF; CDR3 DNA: TGTGCCATCAGTGGTCGACTTGAAGAGACCCAGTACTTC
J gene: TRBJ2-7; V gene: TRBV4-1; D gene: TRBD2; clone size: few; CDR3 protein: CASSHQGLAVPYEQYF; CDR3 DNA: TGCGCCAGCAGCCATCAGGGACTAGCGGTTCCTTACGAGCAGTACTTC
J gene: TRBJ1-2; V gene: TRBV30; D gene: NA; clone size: NA; CDR3 protein: CAWSVQLDGYTF; CDR3 DNA: TGTGCCTGGAGTGTACAGCTAGACGGCTACACCTTC
J gene: TRBJ2-3; V gene: TRBV5-1; D gene: NA; clone size: NA; CDR3 protein: CASSLVPAGAGLDTQYF; CDR3 DNA: TGCGCCAGCAGCTTGGTCCCCGCTGGGGCGGGGTTGGATACGCAGTATTTT
J gene: TRBJ1-1; V gene: TRBV19; D gene: TRBD1; clone size: NA; CDR3 protein: CASRRGQANTEAFF; CDR3 DNA: TGTGCCAGTAGGAGGGGACAGGCGAACACTGAAGCTTTCTTT
J gene: TRBJ2-1; V gene: TRBV5-5; D gene: TRBD1; clone size: NA; CDR3 protein: CASSTQGESYNEQFF; CDR3 DNA: TGTGCCAGCAGCACCCAGGGGGAGTCCTACAATGAGCAGTTCTTC
J gene: TRBJ2-7; V gene: TRBV20-1; D gene: NA; clone size: once; CDR3 protein: CSAPRRNEQYF; CDR3 DNA: TGCAGTGCTCCTCGGAGAAACGAGCAGTACTTC
J gene: TRBJ2-7; V gene: TRBV18; D gene: TRBD1; clone size: NA; CDR3 protein: CASSHDRGDGYEQYF; CDR3 DNA: TGTGCCAGCTCACACGACAGGGGAGACGGCTACGAGCAGTACTTC
J gene: TRBJ1-5; V gene: TRBV1; D gene: NA; clone size: NA; CDR3 protein: CTSSQKSCDHYSNQPQHF; CDR3 DNA: TGCACCAGCAGCCAAAAAAGTTGCGATCACTATAGCAATCAGCCCCAGCATTTT
J gene: TRBJ1-3; V gene: TRBV14; D gene: TRBD1; clone size: NA; CDR3 protein: CASSHLWPGGIGAGNTIYF; CDR3 DNA: TGTGCCAGCAGCCACCTTTGGCCAGGGGGCATTGGGGCTGGAAACACCATATATTTT
J gene: TRBJ2-4; V gene: TRBV6-2/TRBV6-3; D gene: TRBD1; clone size: NA; CDR3 protein: CASSYSGTGKNIQYF; CDR3 DNA: TGTGCCAGCAGTTACTCGGGGACAGGGAAAAACATTCAGTACTTC
J gene: TRBJ1-1; V gene: TRBV14; D gene: NA; clone size: NA; CDR3 protein: CASSQAAGTEAFF; CDR3 DNA: TGTGCCAGCAGCCAAGCTGCGGGCACTGAAGCTTTCTTT
J gene: TRBJ2-7; V gene: TRBV5-5; D gene: NA; clone size: NA; CDR3 protein: CASSLALYEQYF; CDR3 DNA: TGTGCCAGCAGCTTGGCACTTTACGAGCAGTACTTC
J gene: TRBJ2-2; V gene: TRBV29-1; D gene: TRBD1; clone size: NA; CDR3 protein: CSVVLQGARGGELFF; CDR3 DNA: TGCAGCGTTGTGTTACAGGGGGCGCGTGGCGGGGAGCTGTTTTTT
J gene: TRBJ2-5; V gene: TRBV19; D gene: NA; clone size: NA; CDR3 protein: CASRDTLPQETQYF; CDR3 DNA: TGTGCCAGTAGGGACACGCTCCCCCAAGAGACCCAGTACTTC
J gene: TRBJ2-1; V gene: TRBV29-1; D gene: NA; clone size: NA; CDR3 protein: CSVDRSSEQFF; CDR3 DNA: TGCAGCGTTGATCGTAGCAGTGAGCAGTTCTTC
J gene: TRBJ2-2; V gene: TRBV15; D gene: NA; clone size: NA; CDR3 protein: CAAGRRTGELFF; CDR3 DNA: TGTGCCGCTGGACGTAGGACCGGGGAGCTGTTTTTT
J gene: TRBJ1-2; V gene: TRBV5-1; D gene: NA; clone size: NA; CDR3 protein: CASRGSGTYTF; CDR3 DNA: TGCGCCAGCAGAGGGAGCGGGACCTACACCTTC
J gene: TRBJ2-3; V gene: TRBV6-5; D gene: NA; clone size: NA; CDR3 protein: CASRGSTDTQYF; CDR3 DNA: TGTGCCAGCAGAGGCAGCACAGATACGCAGTATTTT
J gene: TRBJ1-1; V gene: TRBV6-5; D gene: NA; clone size: NA; CDR3 protein: CASSPGLWGATEAFF; CDR3 DNA: TGTGCCAGCAGCCCGGGTTTATGGGGGGCCACTGAAGCTTTCTTT
J gene: TRBJ2-1; V gene: TRBV18; D gene: TRBD2; clone size: NA; CDR3 protein: CASSPPGLAYNEQFF; CDR3 DNA: TGTGCCAGCTCACCACCGGGACTAGCGTACAATGAGCAGTTCTTC
J gene: TRBJ2-3; V gene: TRBV9; D gene: TRBD1; clone size: NA; CDR3 protein: CASSVDDRGRDTQYF; CDR3 DNA: TGTGCCAGCAGCGTAGACGACAGGGGGCGGGATACGCAGTATTTT
J gene: TRBJ2-7; V gene: TRBV4-3; D gene: TRBD2; clone size: NA; CDR3 protein: CASSQARGFPYEQYF; CDR3 DNA: TGCGCCAGCAGCCAAGCGCGGGGGTTTCCCTACGAGCAGTACTTC
J gene: TRBJ2-6; V gene: TRBV30; D gene: NA; clone size: NA; CDR3 protein: CAWSVWGYGANVLTF; CDR3 DNA: TGTGCCTGGAGTGTCTGGGGGTACGGGGCCAACGTCCTGACTTTC